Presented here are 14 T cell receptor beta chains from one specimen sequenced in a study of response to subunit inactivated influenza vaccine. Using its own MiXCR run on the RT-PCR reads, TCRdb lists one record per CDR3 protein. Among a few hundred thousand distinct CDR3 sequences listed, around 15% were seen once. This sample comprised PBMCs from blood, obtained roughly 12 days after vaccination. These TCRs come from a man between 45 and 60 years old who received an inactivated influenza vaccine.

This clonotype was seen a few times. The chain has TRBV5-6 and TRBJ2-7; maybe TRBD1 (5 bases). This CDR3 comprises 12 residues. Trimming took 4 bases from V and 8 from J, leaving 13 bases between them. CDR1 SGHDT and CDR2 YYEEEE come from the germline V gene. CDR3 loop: CASSLKAGKQYF. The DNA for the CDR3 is TGTGCCAGCAGCCTAAAGGCAGGGAAGCAGTACTTC.

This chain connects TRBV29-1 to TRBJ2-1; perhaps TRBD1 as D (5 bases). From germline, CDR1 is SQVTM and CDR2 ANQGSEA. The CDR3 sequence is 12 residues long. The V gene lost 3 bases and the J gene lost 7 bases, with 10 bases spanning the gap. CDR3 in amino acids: CSVDRVRNEQFF. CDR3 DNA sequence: TGCAGCGTTGACAGGGTTCGGAATGAGCAGTTCTTC.

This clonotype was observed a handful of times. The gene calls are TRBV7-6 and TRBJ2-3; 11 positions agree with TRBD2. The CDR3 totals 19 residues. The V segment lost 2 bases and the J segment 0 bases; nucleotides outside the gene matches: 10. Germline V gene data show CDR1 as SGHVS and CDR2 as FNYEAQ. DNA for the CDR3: TGTGCCAGCAGCTTAATAGCGGGAGGGCCTGGAACGAGCACAGATACGCAGTATTTT. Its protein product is CASSLIAGGPGTSTDTQYF.

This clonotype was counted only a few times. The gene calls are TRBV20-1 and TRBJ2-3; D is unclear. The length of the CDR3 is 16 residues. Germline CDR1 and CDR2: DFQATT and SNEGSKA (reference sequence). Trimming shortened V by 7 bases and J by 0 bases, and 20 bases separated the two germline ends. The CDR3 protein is CSVRVFGSASTDTQYF. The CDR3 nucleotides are TGCAGTGTTAGGGTCTTCGGAAGTGCTAGCACAGATACGCAGTATTTT.

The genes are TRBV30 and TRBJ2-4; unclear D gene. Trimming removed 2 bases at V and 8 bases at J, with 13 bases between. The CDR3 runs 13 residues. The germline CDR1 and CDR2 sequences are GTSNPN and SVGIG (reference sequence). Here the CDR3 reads CAWSRIHGDIQYF. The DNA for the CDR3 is TGTGCCTGGAGTCGGATTCATGGGGACATTCAGTACTTC.

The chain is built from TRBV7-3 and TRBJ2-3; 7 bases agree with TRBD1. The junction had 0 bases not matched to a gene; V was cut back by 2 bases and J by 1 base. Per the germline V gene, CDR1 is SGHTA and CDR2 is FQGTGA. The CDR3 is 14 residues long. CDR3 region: CASSLQGGTDTQYF. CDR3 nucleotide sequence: TGTGCCAGCAGCTTACAGGGGGGCACAGATACGCAGTATTTT.

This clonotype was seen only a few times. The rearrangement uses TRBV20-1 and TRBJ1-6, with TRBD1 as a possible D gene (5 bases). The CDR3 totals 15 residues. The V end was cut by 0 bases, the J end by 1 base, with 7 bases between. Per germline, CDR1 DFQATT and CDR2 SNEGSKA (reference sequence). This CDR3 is CSARERGSYNSPLHF. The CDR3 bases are TGCAGTGCTAGAGAAAGGGGATCCTATAATTCACCCCTCCACTTT.

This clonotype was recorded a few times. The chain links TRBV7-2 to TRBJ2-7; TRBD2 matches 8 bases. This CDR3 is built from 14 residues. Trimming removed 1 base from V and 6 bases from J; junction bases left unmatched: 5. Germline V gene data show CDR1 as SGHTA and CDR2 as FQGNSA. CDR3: CASSLDREGGEQYF. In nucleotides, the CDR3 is TGTGCCAGCAGCTTAGATCGGGAGGGAGGCGAGCAGTACTTC. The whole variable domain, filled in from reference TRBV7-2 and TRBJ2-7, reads GAGVSQSPSNKVTEKGKDVELRCDPISGHTALYWYRQSLGQGLEFLIYFQGNSAPDKSGLPSDRFSAERTGGSVSTLTIQRTQQEDSAVYLCASSLDREGGEQYFGPGTRLTVT.

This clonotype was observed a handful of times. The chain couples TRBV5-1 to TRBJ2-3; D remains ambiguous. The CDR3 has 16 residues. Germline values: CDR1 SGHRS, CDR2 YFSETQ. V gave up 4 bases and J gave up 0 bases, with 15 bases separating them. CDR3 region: CASSPRLRASTDTQYF. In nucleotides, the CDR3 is TGCGCCAGCAGCCCCCGGTTACGGGCTAGCACAGATACGCAGTATTTT.

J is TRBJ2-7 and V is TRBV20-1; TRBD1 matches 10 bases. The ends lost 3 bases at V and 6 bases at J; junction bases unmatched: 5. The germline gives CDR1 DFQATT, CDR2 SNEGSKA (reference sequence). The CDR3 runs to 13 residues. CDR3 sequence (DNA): TGCAGTGCTAGCCGGGACAGGGGACTCGAGCAGTACTTC. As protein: CSASRDRGLEQYF.

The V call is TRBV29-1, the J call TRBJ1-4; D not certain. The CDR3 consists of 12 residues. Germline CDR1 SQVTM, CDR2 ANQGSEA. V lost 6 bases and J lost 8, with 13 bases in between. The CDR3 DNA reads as TGCAGCGTCTCGGACCCGGGAGAAAAACTGTTTTTT. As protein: CSVSDPGEKLFF.

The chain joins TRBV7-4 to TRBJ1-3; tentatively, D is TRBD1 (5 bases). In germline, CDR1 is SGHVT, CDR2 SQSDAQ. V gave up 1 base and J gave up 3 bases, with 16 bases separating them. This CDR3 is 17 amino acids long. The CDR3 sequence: CASSLGGVESVGNTIYF. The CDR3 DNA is TGTGCCAGCAGCTTAGGGGGGGTCGAGTCAGTTGGAAACACCATATATTTT. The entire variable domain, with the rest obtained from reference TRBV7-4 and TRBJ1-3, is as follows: GAGVSQSPRYKVAKRGRDVALRCDSISGHVTLYWYRQTLGQGSEVLTYSQSDAQRDKSGRPSGRFSAERPERSVSTLKIQRTEQGDSAVYLCASSLGGVESVGNTIYFGEGSWLTVV.

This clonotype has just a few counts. CDR3 region: CASNRDGNTEAFF. The DNA of the CDR3 is TGTGCCAGTAACAGGGACGGAAACACTGAAGCTTTCTTT. The chain joins TRBV12-3 or TRBV12-4 to TRBJ1-1; weak D call: TRBD1 (6 bases). Trimming shortened V by 9 bases and J by 2 bases, and 13 bases separated the two germline ends. The CDR3 consists of 13 residues.

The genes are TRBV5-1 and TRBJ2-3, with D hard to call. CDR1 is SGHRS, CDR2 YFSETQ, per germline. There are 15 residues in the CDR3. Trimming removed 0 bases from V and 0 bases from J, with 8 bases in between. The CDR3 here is CASSLAPTSTDTQYF. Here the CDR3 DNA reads TGCGCCAGCAGCTTGGCCCCGACTAGCACAGATACGCAGTATTTT. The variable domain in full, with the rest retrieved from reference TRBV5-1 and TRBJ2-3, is KAGVTQTPRYLIKTRGQQVTLSCSPISGHRSVSWYQQTPGQGLQFLFEYFSETQRNKGNFPGRFSGRQFSNSRSEMNVSTLELGDSALYLCASSLAPTSTDTQYFGPGTRLTVL.